One and the same sample provided the 23 T cell receptor beta chains below, sequenced in a study of radiotherapy plus CTLA-4 blockade in lung cancer. Clones were read by immunoSEQ multiplex PCR, and TCRdb kept only the in-frame ones, dropping some. The table has 62,000 or so clones, about 80% seen once. The material sequenced was peripheral blood, taken from a patient treated with radiotherapy plus ipilimumab. These receptors all stem from a human donor with non-small cell lung cancer who had a complete response to radiotherapy plus ipilimumab.

The gene calls are TRBV5-3 and TRBJ2-7; TRBD1 agrees at 7 bases. TRBV5-3 is labeled an ORF, and its function is uncertain. CDR3 length: 15 residues. The V and J ends lost 0 bases and 0 bases, in that order; junction bases with no gene match: 3. The CDR3 loop reads CARSLVPGGSYEQYF. CDR3 coding DNA: TGTGCCAGAAGCTTGGTGCCAGGGGGCTCCTACGAGCAGTACTTC.

The rearrangement links TRBV7-2 to TRBJ1-2; a possible D gene is TRBD1 (6 bases). Germline CDR1 is SGHTA and CDR2 is FQGNSA. V shed 5 bases and J shed 5 bases, with 9 bases lying between them. This CDR3 contains 12 residues. CDR3 region: CASSETGYGYTF. CDR3 DNA: TGTGCCAGCAGCGAGACAGGTTATGGCTACACCTTC.

The rearrangement uses TRBV5-4 and TRBJ2-2; D is unclear. Germline lookup yields CDR1 SGHNT and CDR2 YYREEE (reference sequence). V was shortened by 3 bases and J by 6 bases, with 6 bases between the two germline ends. CDR3 size: 12 residues. CDR3 amino acids: CASSSDPGELFF. The CDR3 nucleotides are TGTGCCAGCAGCTCTGACCCCGGGGAGCTGTTTTTT.

In DNA, the CDR3 is TGTGCCAGTAGTATAGTGCGCACCTTCGGGGGCTACACCTTC. Residues: CASSIVRTFGGYTF. The chain combines TRBV19 with TRBJ1-2, with D unresolved. Germline V gene data show CDR1 as LNHDA and CDR2 as SQIVND (reference sequence). The CDR3 is 14 residues long. V gave up 1 base and J gave up 8 bases, with 14 bases separating them.

This clone was detected a few times. The CDR3 DNA is TGTGCCAGCAGCTTGAGAGGCCTAGCGGGGAAGGGCACCGGGGAGCTGTTTTTT. Translated: CASSLRGLAGKGTGELFF. J is TRBJ2-2 and V is TRBV7-6; TRBD2 matches at 9 bases. CDR1 SGHVS and CDR2 FNYEAQ come from the germline V gene. The V gene end was trimmed by 3 bases and the J gene end by 4 bases; junction bases not matched to a gene: 12. The CDR3 loop spans 18 amino acids. Full variable domain (remainder filled in from reference TRBV7-6 and TRBJ2-2): GAGVSQSPRYKVTKRGQDVALRCDPISGHVSLYWYRQALGQGPEFLTYFNYEAQQDKSGLPNDRFSAERPEGSISTLTIQRTEQRDSAMYRCASSLRGLAGKGTGELFFGEGSRLTVL.

The rearrangement links TRBV12-5 to TRBJ1-5; D possibly corresponds to TRBD1 (5 bases). CDR3 length: 13 residues. V was cut by 6 bases and J by 4 bases, with 10 bases left in between. Germline V gives CDR1 LGHNT, CDR2 FRNRAP. The CDR3 nucleotides are TGTGCTAGTGGGGAGGGGATAAATCAGCCCCAGCATTTT. This codes for CASGEGINQPQHF.

V gene TRBV5-1 combines with J gene TRBJ1-6; D not certain. CDR3 length equals 14 residues. Germline CDR1 SGHRS, CDR2 YFSETQ. The V gene lost 3 bases and the J gene lost 6 bases, with 10 bases spanning the gap. The CDR3 DNA reads as TGCGCCAGCAGCTCGACCTCGGGTAATTCACCCCTCCACTTT. Encoded protein: CASSSTSGNSPLHF.

This chain links TRBV7-2 with TRBJ2-5; D is possibly TRBD1 or TRBD2 (6 bases each). Per the germline V gene, CDR1 is SGHTA and CDR2 is FQGNSA. The length of the CDR3 is 14 residues. The V and J ends lost 1 base and 10 bases respectively, with 16 bases between them. CDR3 region: CASSLGGAVRGQYF. The CDR3, as DNA: TGTGCCAGCAGCTTAGGGGGGGCAGTACGGGGCCAGTACTTC.

This clone appeared a few times. The chain uses TRBV4-3 and TRBJ1-2; perhaps TRBD1 as D (6 bases). The length of the CDR3 is 16 residues. The germline gives CDR1 LGHNA, CDR2 YSLEER. The V end was cut by 2 bases, the J end by 5 bases, with 18 bases between. The CDR3 reads CASSQQVQGSFYGYTF. The CDR3 DNA reads as TGCGCCAGCAGCCAACAGGTACAGGGCAGCTTTTATGGCTACACCTTC.

This rearrangement joins TRBV15 to TRBJ1-4; tentative D call: TRBD1 (6 bases). Germline-derived CDR1 and CDR2 are LNHNV and YYDKDF (reference sequence). The CDR3 is 15 amino acids. V dropped 3 bases and J dropped 8 bases, with 16 bases sitting between them. The CDR3 spells CATSSTLQGGEKLFF. In nucleotides, the CDR3 is TGTGCCACCAGCAGTACGTTACAGGGCGGAGAAAAACTGTTTTTT.

The V and J genes are TRBV7-8 and TRBJ1-1; perhaps TRBD1 as D (6 bases). Germline V lookup: CDR1 SGHVS, CDR2 FQNEAQ. V was trimmed by 1 base and J by 1 base, leaving 10 bases between them. The CDR3 has 15 amino acids. This chain's CDR3 is CASSLVGASNTEAFF. CDR3 nucleotides: TGTGCCAGCAGCTTAGTGGGGGCGTCGAACACTGAAGCTTTCTTT.

The CDR3 sequence is CASSLGDTANEQFF. Here the CDR3 DNA reads TGCGCCAGCAGCTTGGGAGACACCGCCAATGAGCAGTTCTTC. The V and J genes are TRBV5-1 and TRBJ2-1; no firm D call. The germline V gene encodes CDR1 SGHRS and CDR2 YFSETQ. The CDR3 length is 14 residues. The V end was cut by 0 bases, the J end by 6 bases, with 10 bases between. The whole variable domain, remainder taken from reference TRBV5-1 and TRBJ2-1, is KAGVTQTPRYLIKTRGQQVTLSCSPISGHRSVSWYQQTPGQGLQFLFEYFSETQRNKGNFPGRFSGRQFSNSRSEMNVSTLELGDSALYLCASSLGDTANEQFFGPGTRLTVL.

This clone was counted once. V and J are TRBV2 and TRBJ2-6; no firm D call. The CDR3 extends over 14 amino acids. The germline gives CDR1 SNHLY, CDR2 FYNNEI. The ends were cut back, 7 bases at V and 0 bases at J, with 7 bases in the middle. CDR3: CASISDSGANVLTF. The CDR3 DNA sequence: TGTGCCAGCATAAGCGACTCTGGGGCCAACGTCCTGACTTTC.

J is TRBJ1-5 and V is TRBV19; D ambiguous. CDR3 length equals 16 residues. With 1 base removed from V and 1 base from J, the gap between germline ends came to 11 bases. Germline CDR1 is LNHDA and CDR2 is SQIVND (reference sequence). The DNA of the CDR3 is TGTGCCAGTAGTATAGGGCGGGAACGCAGCAATCAGCCCCAGCATTTT. This codes for CASSIGRERSNQPQHF.

The chain joins TRBV29-1 to TRBJ2-7; D is undetermined. From germline, CDR1 is SQVTM and CDR2 ANQGSEA. V shed 3 bases and J shed 0 bases, with 15 bases lying between them. This CDR3 has 15 residues. The chain's CDR3 is CSVETFARSSYEQYF. In nucleotides, the CDR3 is TGCAGCGTTGAGACCTTCGCCAGGAGCTCCTACGAGCAGTACTTC.

The V gene is TRBV5-4, the J gene TRBJ2-2, with 7 bases identical to TRBD1. This CDR3 region has 13 residues. Trimming cost V 3 bases and J 8 bases; bases outside gene matches: 4. CDR1 SGHNT and CDR2 YYREEE come from the germline V gene (reference sequence). CDR3 in DNA: TGTGCCAGCAGCTCAGGGGGTGAGGGGGAGCTGTTTTTT. Encoded protein: CASSSGGEGELFF.

The chain employs TRBV27 and TRBJ2-1, with 9 positions matching TRBD1. Germline CDR1 and CDR2: MNHEY and SMNVEV (reference sequence). Unmatched junction bases numbered 14, after V lost 6 bases and J lost 8 bases. The CDR3 runs to 16 residues. CDR3 loop: CASSFTFYDRGYEQFF. CDR3 DNA: TGTGCCAGCAGCTTCACTTTTTACGACAGGGGGTATGAGCAGTTCTTC.

The gene calls are TRBV7-9 and TRBJ2-1, with 8 bases identical to TRBD1. CDR1 SEHNR and CDR2 FQNEAQ come from the germline V gene (reference sequence). The CDR3 has 16 residues. Trimming took 1 base from V and 3 from J; bases not matched to a gene: 5. CDR3 protein: CASSLGVTGDYNEQFF. The DNA of the CDR3 is TGTGCCAGCAGCTTAGGGGTGACAGGGGACTACAATGAGCAGTTCTTC.

The chain recombines TRBV18 with TRBJ2-6, with D tentatively TRBD1 or TRBD2 (5 bases each). Germline V lookup: CDR1 KGHSH, CDR2 LQKENI. CDR3 size: 19 residues. Trimming took off 2 bases at V and 4 bases at J, with 21 bases between the two ends. In DNA form, the CDR3 reads TGTGCCAGCTCACCATTCCAGTCAGGGCGGCTAGCCGGGGCCAACGTCCTGACTTTC. It is translated as CASSPFQSGRLAGANVLTF.

The chain recombines TRBV20-1 with TRBJ2-1; D perhaps matches TRBD2 (7 bases). Germline V gives CDR1 DFQATT, CDR2 SNEGSKA (reference sequence). The CDR3 loop spans 11 amino acids. CDR3 region: CRAKGGAEQFF. The CDR3 DNA reads as TGCAGGGCCAAAGGGGGGGCTGAGCAGTTCTTC.

V gene TRBV5-1 combines with J gene TRBJ2-3; 12 bases map to TRBD2. From germline, CDR1 is SGHRS and CDR2 YFSETQ. The CDR3 has 15 amino acids. The V and J ends lost 3 bases and 3 bases, in that order; junction bases with no gene match: 2. The CDR3 DNA reads TGCGCCAGCAGCTCCGGACTAGCGGGAACAGATACGCAGTATTTT. This sequence encodes CASSSGLAGTDTQYF. The entire variable domain, with the rest obtained from reference TRBV5-1 and TRBJ2-3, is as follows: KAGVTQTPRYLIKTRGQQVTLSCSPISGHRSVSWYQQTPGQGLQFLFEYFSETQRNKGNFPGRFSGRQFSNSRSEMNVSTLELGDSALYLCASSSGLAGTDTQYFGPGTRLTVL.

V and J are TRBV15 and TRBJ2-1; a possible D gene is TRBD1 (5 bases). The V end was cut by 0 bases, the J end by 4 bases, with 10 bases between. CDR1 LNHNV and CDR2 YYDKDF come from the germline V gene (reference sequence). The CDR3 covers 15 residues. This chain's CDR3 is CATSRDRVGYNEQFF. As DNA, the CDR3 is TGTGCCACCAGCAGAGACAGGGTAGGATACAATGAGCAGTTCTTC. Complete variable domain (other parts from reference TRBV15 and TRBJ2-1): DAMVIQNPRYQVTQFGKPVTLSCSQTLNHNVMYWYQQKSSQAPKLLFHYYDKDFNNEADTPDNFQSRRPNTSFCFLDIRSPGLGDTAMYLCATSRDRVGYNEQFFGPGTRLTVL.

The gene calls are TRBV2 and TRBJ1-5; tentatively, D is TRBD1 (6 bases). Germline loops: CDR1 SNHLY, CDR2 FYNNEI. The germline V and J ends were trimmed by 5 bases and 4 bases, with 9 bases remaining between them. There are 13 residues in the CDR3. This chain's CDR3 is CASSRQVNQPQHF. The CDR3 nucleotides read TGTGCCAGCAGTCGACAGGTTAATCAGCCCCAGCATTTT.